Listed here is a single T cell receptor beta chain. Antigen: not known. The CDR3 covers 14 residues. Germline V gene lookup returns CDR1 GTSNPN and CDR2 SVGIG (reference sequence). The junction had 2 bases not matched to a gene; V was cut back by 0 bases and J by 7 bases. These data belong to a study of T cell responses to AZD1222 COVID-19 vaccine. Points from the study as a whole: Donor demographics were predominantly white British with a female majority; clonal diversity may be underestimated. Following two doses of AZD1222, Spike-specific TCR breadth and depth rose. Reportedly, nearly half of unique spike TCRs recognized epitopes outside B.1.351/B.1.1.7 mutations.

Clones were sequenced by immunoSEQ multiplex PCR, and TCRdb holds only the in-frame ones, with some missing. Of some 110,000 clones in the sample, approximately 85% are singletons; the top ten hold under 4.5%. The sequence was collected from an adult in good health. The material sequenced was peripheral blood, taken on day 0 of MenACWY control vaccination. This chain uses TRBV30 with TRBJ1-5; TRBD1 matches at 11 bases. This chain's CDR3 is CAWSVGQGAQPQHF. The CDR3, as DNA: TGTGCCTGGAGTGTAGGACAGGGGGCCCAGCCCCAGCATTTT.